The rows below give T cell receptor beta chains drawn from one sample of a study of blood T cell repertoires in COVID-19. Measured with immunoSEQ multiplex PCR; TCRdb has only the in-frame clones, and not every one. The sample yields about 300,000 clones, 86% seen once. What was sequenced was PBMCs or T cells enriched from blood (not recorded which). These receptors were obtained from a man between 25 and 39 years old who had recovered from COVID-19. CDR3s leave out the opening cysteine and the closing phenylalanine or tryptophan. Each record gives: J gene, clone size, V gene, CDR3 protein. Clone sizes are given selectively: once, few, many, or a class where the clone is expanded.

j_gene: TRBJ2-2; abundance: NA; v_gene: TRBV19; CDR3aa: ASSIFQNTGELF
j_gene: TRBJ2-2; abundance: NA; v_gene: TRBV20-1; CDR3aa: SASLAGGPNTGELF
j_gene: TRBJ2-3; abundance: NA; v_gene: TRBV5-1; CDR3aa: ASSLRVSYTSSGRSTDTQY
j_gene: TRBJ2-1; abundance: NA; v_gene: TRBV5-6; CDR3aa: ASSLLTRGNEQF
j_gene: TRBJ2-7; abundance: few; v_gene: TRBV7-9; CDR3aa: ASSLASGYSYEQY
j_gene: TRBJ1-2; abundance: NA; v_gene: TRBV24-1; CDR3aa: ATSESKTGGYT
j_gene: TRBJ2-5; abundance: once; v_gene: TRBV7-2; CDR3aa: ASSLGGKETQY
j_gene: TRBJ1-1; abundance: NA; v_gene: TRBV6-1; CDR3aa: ASSELRSTEAF
j_gene: TRBJ2-3; abundance: NA; v_gene: TRBV9; CDR3aa: ASSPPSVGTQY
j_gene: TRBJ2-3; abundance: NA; v_gene: TRBV5-6; CDR3aa: ASSQTGEGTTDTQY
j_gene: TRBJ2-4; abundance: NA; v_gene: TRBV5-1; CDR3aa: ASSWGQGDKNIQY
j_gene: TRBJ1-1; abundance: NA; v_gene: TRBV18; CDR3aa: ASSPLSDTEAF
j_gene: TRBJ1-6; abundance: NA; v_gene: TRBV28; CDR3aa: ASRPFHLFDTQTGGSSNSPLH
j_gene: TRBJ2-6; abundance: NA; v_gene: TRBV28; CDR3aa: ASRPQGAGANVLT
j_gene: TRBJ2-4; abundance: NA; v_gene: TRBV7-6; CDR3aa: ASSQGHTLRENIQY
j_gene: TRBJ2-1; abundance: few; v_gene: TRBV2; CDR3aa: ASSGGQGPYNEQF
j_gene: TRBJ2-4; abundance: NA; v_gene: TRBV24-1; CDR3aa: ATSDPKLGNIQY
j_gene: TRBJ2-7; abundance: NA; v_gene: TRBV27; CDR3aa: ASSYIAGGIPYEQY
j_gene: TRBJ1-1; abundance: NA; v_gene: TRBV28; CDR3aa: ASSAVQGMGTEAF
j_gene: TRBJ1-1; abundance: NA; v_gene: TRBV19; CDR3aa: ASSPQYLNTEAF
j_gene: TRBJ1-2; abundance: NA; v_gene: TRBV7-8; CDR3aa: ASSLMRTGNYGYT
j_gene: TRBJ2-7; abundance: once; v_gene: TRBV3-1/TRBV3-2; CDR3aa: ASSQSTGYYEQY
j_gene: TRBJ1-6; abundance: NA; v_gene: TRBV2; CDR3aa: ASGIDRGRSYNSPLH
j_gene: TRBJ2-7; abundance: NA; v_gene: TRBV12-3/TRBV12-4; CDR3aa: ASSGLERYEQY
j_gene: TRBJ2-2; abundance: NA; v_gene: TRBV7-2; CDR3aa: ASSLVPQGKAGELF
j_gene: TRBJ1-1; abundance: NA; v_gene: TRBV25-1; CDR3aa: ASSIGRVGAF
j_gene: TRBJ2-1; abundance: NA; v_gene: TRBV14; CDR3aa: ASSPYYNEQF
j_gene: TRBJ2-7; abundance: once; v_gene: TRBV5-6; CDR3aa: ASSAPSGSSYEQY
j_gene: TRBJ1-2; abundance: NA; v_gene: TRBV19; CDR3aa: ASKKSGTADGGYT
j_gene: TRBJ2-2; abundance: NA; v_gene: TRBV7-9; CDR3aa: ASSLIFKQGAPTGELF
j_gene: TRBJ1-1; abundance: NA; v_gene: TRBV12-3/TRBV12-4; CDR3aa: ASSFSTGEAF
j_gene: TRBJ1-4; abundance: NA; v_gene: TRBV3-1/TRBV3-2; CDR3aa: ASTRRQGTTNEKLF
j_gene: TRBJ2-2; abundance: NA; v_gene: TRBV7-2; CDR3aa: ASSKGLADTGELF
j_gene: TRBJ1-1; abundance: NA; v_gene: TRBV4-1; CDR3aa: ASSQVQAHTEAF
j_gene: TRBJ2-7; abundance: NA; v_gene: TRBV6-6; CDR3aa: ASSTSGTGGYEQY
j_gene: TRBJ1-5; abundance: once; v_gene: TRBV4-1; CDR3aa: ASSQDRRGNQPQH
j_gene: TRBJ2-1; abundance: few; v_gene: TRBV6-2/TRBV6-3; CDR3aa: ASSLAGTSGEGQF
j_gene: TRBJ2-1; abundance: NA; v_gene: TRBV5-1; CDR3aa: ASSQTSGNEQF
j_gene: TRBJ2-7; abundance: once; v_gene: TRBV5-1; CDR3aa: ASSLNVGTYEQY
j_gene: TRBJ2-7; abundance: NA; v_gene: TRBV12-5; CDR3aa: AEDRGSSYEQY
j_gene: TRBJ2-3; abundance: NA; v_gene: TRBV6-1; CDR3aa: ASSELPLKGLAGADTQY
j_gene: TRBJ2-1; abundance: NA; v_gene: TRBV14; CDR3aa: ASSQEAGPGKNEQF
j_gene: TRBJ2-3; abundance: NA; v_gene: TRBV5-5; CDR3aa: ASSAGQGLDTQY
j_gene: TRBJ2-1; abundance: NA; v_gene: TRBV6-1; CDR3aa: ASSETSGRANEQF
j_gene: TRBJ2-7; abundance: NA; v_gene: TRBV2; CDR3aa: ASARQISSYEQY
j_gene: TRBJ2-1; abundance: NA; v_gene: TRBV4-2; CDR3aa: ASSQALPSGGDNEQF
j_gene: TRBJ2-7; abundance: NA; v_gene: TRBV19; CDR3aa: ASSISGFYEQY
j_gene: TRBJ1-3; abundance: NA; v_gene: TRBV4-1; CDR3aa: ASSQSVAGGTGNTIY
j_gene: TRBJ2-4; abundance: NA; v_gene: TRBV11-2; CDR3aa: ASSFSSLLDIQY
j_gene: TRBJ2-5; abundance: NA; v_gene: TRBV5-5; CDR3aa: AGQREAHQETQY
j_gene: TRBJ1-3; abundance: once; v_gene: TRBV15; CDR3aa: ATSRDRKGASSGNTIY
j_gene: TRBJ1-2; abundance: NA; v_gene: TRBV19; CDR3aa: ASSIDGTTNYGYT
j_gene: TRBJ1-4; abundance: NA; v_gene: TRBV28; CDR3aa: ASTLRAQRGEKLF
j_gene: TRBJ1-3; abundance: NA; v_gene: TRBV11-2; CDR3aa: ASSLSPVRTRDRRNTIY
j_gene: TRBJ1-1; abundance: NA; v_gene: TRBV7-9; CDR3aa: ASSSGQGYSAEAF